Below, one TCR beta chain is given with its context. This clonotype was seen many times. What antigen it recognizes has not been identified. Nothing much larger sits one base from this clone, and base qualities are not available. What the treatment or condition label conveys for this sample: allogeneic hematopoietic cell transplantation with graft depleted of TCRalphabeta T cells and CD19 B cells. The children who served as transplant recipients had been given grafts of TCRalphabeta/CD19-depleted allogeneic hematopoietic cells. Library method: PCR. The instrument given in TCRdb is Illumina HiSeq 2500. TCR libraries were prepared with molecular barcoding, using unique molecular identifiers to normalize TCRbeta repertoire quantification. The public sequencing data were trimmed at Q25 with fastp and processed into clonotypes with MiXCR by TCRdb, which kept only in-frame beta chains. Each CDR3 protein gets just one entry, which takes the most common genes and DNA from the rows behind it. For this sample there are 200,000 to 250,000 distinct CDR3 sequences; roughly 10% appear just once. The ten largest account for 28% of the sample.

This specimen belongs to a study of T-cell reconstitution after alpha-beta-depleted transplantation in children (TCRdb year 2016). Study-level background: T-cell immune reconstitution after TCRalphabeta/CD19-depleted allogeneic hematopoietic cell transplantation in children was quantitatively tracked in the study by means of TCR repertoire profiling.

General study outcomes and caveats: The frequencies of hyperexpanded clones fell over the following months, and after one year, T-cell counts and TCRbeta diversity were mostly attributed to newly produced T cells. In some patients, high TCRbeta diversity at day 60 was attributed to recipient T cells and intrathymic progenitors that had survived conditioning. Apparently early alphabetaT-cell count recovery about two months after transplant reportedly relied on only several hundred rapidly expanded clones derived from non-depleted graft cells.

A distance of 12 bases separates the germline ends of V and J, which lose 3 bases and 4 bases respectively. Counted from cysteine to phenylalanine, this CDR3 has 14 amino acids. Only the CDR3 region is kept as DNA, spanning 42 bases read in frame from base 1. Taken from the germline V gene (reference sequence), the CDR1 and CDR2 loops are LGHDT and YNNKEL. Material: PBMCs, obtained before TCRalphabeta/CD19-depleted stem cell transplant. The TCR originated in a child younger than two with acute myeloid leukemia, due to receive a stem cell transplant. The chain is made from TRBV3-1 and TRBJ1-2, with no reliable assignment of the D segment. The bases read TGTGCCAGCAGCCAGTCTCAACGGGGCTATGGCTACACCTTC. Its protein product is CASSQSQRGYGYTF.